Listed here are 13 T cell receptor beta chains from one sample, sequenced in a study of tumor and adjacent non-tumor tissue in lung cancer (dated by TCRdb to 2017 to 2018). RNA was extracted from bulk unsorted tissue and checked for quality with a NanoDrop ND-1000 and an Agilent 2100. The normal lung samples consisted of distant non-tumor tissue collected more than 3 cm from the tumor edge. Library method: multiplex PCR. The sample was run on an Illumina HiSeq 2500. TCRbeta libraries were constructed through three rounds of nested PCR with primers (Table S4) according to protocols modified from ARM-PCR. Starting from the raw public reads, TCRdb applied fastp trimming at Q25, assembled clones with MiXCR and retained in-frame beta chains. One record per CDR3 amino acid sequence lists the most common genes and DNA. Counted in this sample were about 98,000 distinct CDR3 sequences; 75% to 90% of them appeared once. In total, the top ten clones hold about 31% of the sample.

Sequenced: distant non-tumor lung tissue. The receptors come from a man aged 55-75 years with small cell lung cancer.

Points on this clonotype: One base away lies a much larger clone, so this may be a sequencing read error. The J gene is TRBJ2-3, the V gene TRBV24-1; the D gene is possibly TRBD2 (5 bases). The CDR3 is 16 amino acids. The V and J ends lost 2 bases and 4 bases respectively, with 15 bases between them. The germline gives CDR1 KGHDR, CDR2 SFDVKD. CDR3 region: CATSDWSGVSADTQYF. CDR3 sequence (DNA): TGTGCCACCAGTGATTGGAGCGGAGTAAGCGCAGATACGCAGTATTTT.

Note on this clonotype: No conserved phenylalanine or tryptophan is present at the end of the CDR3, so a read error is the likely explanation. The V and J genes are TRBV12-3 or TRBV12-4 and TRBJ2-2; D is perhaps TRBD1 (6 bases). V lost 4 bases to trimming and J lost 2 bases, with 11 bases between them. The CDR3 spans 15 residues. The CDR3 nucleotides read TGTGCCAGCAGTTACTCTGGGACAAACACCGGGGAGCTGTTTTCT. It yields the protein CASSYSGTNTGELFS.

This clonotype was seen repeatedly, ten times or more. V and J are TRBV6-2 or TRBV6-3 and TRBJ1-1, with a tentative D call TRBD1 (6 bases). Germline V CDR1 and CDR2: MNHEY, SVGEGT. The CDR3 loop spans 12 amino acids. Trimming left V 6 bases short and J 5 bases short, with 10 bases between. The CDR3 sequence is CASRQGGTEAFF. The CDR3 nucleotides are TGTGCCAGCAGACAGGGTGGGACTGAAGCTTTCTTT.

In regard to this clonotype: The junction shows a germline mismatch at one end, possibly a read error. This chain joins TRBV7-9 and TRBJ2-1; TRBD2 matches 8 bases. This CDR3 region has 14 residues. Per germline, CDR1 SEHNR and CDR2 FQNEAQ (reference sequence). This chain's CDR3 is CVSSRGGTYNEQFF. CDR3 in DNA: TGTGTCAGCAGCCGGGGGGGAACCTACAATGAGCAGTTCTTC. The whole variable domain, remainder taken from reference TRBV7-9 and TRBJ2-1, is DTGVSQNPRHKITKRGQNVTFRCDPISEHNRLYWYRQTLGQGPEFLTYFQNEAQLEKSRLLSDRFSAERPKGSFSTLEIQRTEQGDSAMYLCVSSRGGTYNEQFFGPGTRLTVL.

This clonotype was seen ten or more times. The chain is built from TRBV12-3 or TRBV12-4 and TRBJ2-5; TRBD1 might be the D (6 bases). Trimming removed 8 bases at V and 0 bases at J, with 7 bases between. CDR3 length: 12 residues. CDR3 DNA: TGTGCCAGCGGACAGAACCAAGAGACCCAGTACTTC. This sequence encodes CASGQNQETQYF.

A word on this clonotype: With a much larger clone just one base away, this may be a read error. The rearrangement uses TRBV5-1 and TRBJ2-7; weak D call: TRBD1 (6 bases). The length of the CDR3 is 14 residues. V was cut by 3 bases and J by 6 bases, with 16 bases left in between. Germline V lookup: CDR1 SGHRS, CDR2 YFSETQ. The CDR3 coding sequence is TGCGCCAGCAGCTCCGGGACAAGGGCTCGCGAGCAGTACTTC. Amino acid sequence: CASSSGTRAREQYF.

J is TRBJ2-3 and V is TRBV28, with 8 bases lining up with TRBD1. CDR3 length: 18 residues. Germline loops: CDR1 MDHEN, CDR2 SYDVKM. V trimming: 3 bases; J trimming: 3 bases; junction bases outside the gene matches: 14. In DNA form, the CDR3 reads TGTGCCAGCAGTTTTATCTGGCAGGGGGCAGGGAGTACAGATACGCAGTATTTT. Translated, it gives CASSFIWQGAGSTDTQYF.

Notes on this clonotype: Given a much more abundant clone one base away, this may be a read error. V gene TRBV12-3 or TRBV12-4 combines with J gene TRBJ2-4, with D perhaps TRBD2 (6 bases). V lost 10 bases to trimming and J lost 0 bases, with 13 bases between them. The CDR3 contains 14 residues. CDR3 sequence reads: CATRDSGAKNIQYF. CDR3 sequence (DNA): TGTGCCACCAGGGATAGCGGAGCCAAAAACATTCAGTACTTC.

A remark on this clonotype: A read error may account for a junction end that differs from germline. V usage is TRBV4-1 and J usage is TRBJ1-1; TRBD1 agrees at 7 bases. The CDR3 is 14 residues long. Germline lookup yields CDR1 MGHRA and CDR2 YSYEKL. The CDR3 loop is CAISLDRTTTEAFF. In DNA form, the CDR3 reads TGCGCCATCAGCCTGGACAGGACGACCACTGAAGCTTTCTTT.

This clonotype was observed a few times. An end of the junction does not agree with germline; a read error may underlie this. The genes are TRBV12-3 or TRBV12-4 and TRBJ2-1, with 11 positions matching TRBD2. The CDR3 length is 15 residues. CDR3 sequence (DNA): TGTGCCAGCCGCCGCACTAGCGGGAGTCACAATGAACAGTTCTTC. Its protein product is CASRRTSGSHNEQFF.

Turning to this clonotype: A junction boundary mismatches the germline segment, possibly from a read error. The chain uses TRBV29-1 and TRBJ1-1, with no clear D. The CDR3 covers 13 residues. Germline V lookup: CDR1 SQVTM, CDR2 ANQGSEA. The CDR3 sequence is CSVVEPGWSEAFF. CDR3 in DNA: TGTAGCGTTGTGGAACCCGGATGGTCGGAAGCTTTCTTT. The full variable domain, its missing parts supplied by reference TRBV29-1 and TRBJ1-1, is SAVISQKPSRDICQRGTSLTIQCQVDSQVTMMFWYRQQPGQSLTLIATANQGSEATYESGFVIDKFPISRPNLTFSTLTVSNMSPEDSSIYLCSVVEPGWSEAFFGQGTRLTVV.

A remark on this clonotype: This likely comes from a read error, as the CDR3 has no conserved phenylalanine or tryptophan at its end. This rearrangement joins TRBV24-1 to TRBJ2-2; D gene unclear. Germline V gene data show CDR1 as KGHDR and CDR2 as SFDVKD. The CDR3 is 13 residues long. CDR3 loop: CASSVPDTGELFY. The CDR3 DNA follows: TGTGCCAGCAGTGTTCCGGACACCGGGGAGCTGTTTTAT.

As to this clonotype: The junction does not match germline at one end; this may be a read error. The chain carries TRBV29-1 and TRBJ1-1; D possibly corresponds to TRBD1 (5 bases). The CDR3 covers 14 residues. Germline CDR1 SQVTM, CDR2 ANQGSEA. This CDR3 reads CGVEEDMMGTEAFF. Here the CDR3 DNA reads TGCGGCGTTGAGGAGGACATGATGGGCACTGAAGCTTTCTTT.